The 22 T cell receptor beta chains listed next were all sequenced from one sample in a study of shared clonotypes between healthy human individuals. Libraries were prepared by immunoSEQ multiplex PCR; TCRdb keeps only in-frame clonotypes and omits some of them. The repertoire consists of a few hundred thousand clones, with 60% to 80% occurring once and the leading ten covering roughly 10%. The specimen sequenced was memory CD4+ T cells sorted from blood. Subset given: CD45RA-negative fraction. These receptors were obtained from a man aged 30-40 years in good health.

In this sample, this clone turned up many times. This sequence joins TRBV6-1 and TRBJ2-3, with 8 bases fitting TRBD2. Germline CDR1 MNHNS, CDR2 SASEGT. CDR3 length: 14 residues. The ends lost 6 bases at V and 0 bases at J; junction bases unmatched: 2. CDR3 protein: CASRVAGSTDTQYF. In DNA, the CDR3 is TGTGCCAGCAGGGTAGCGGGAAGCACAGATACGCAGTATTTT.

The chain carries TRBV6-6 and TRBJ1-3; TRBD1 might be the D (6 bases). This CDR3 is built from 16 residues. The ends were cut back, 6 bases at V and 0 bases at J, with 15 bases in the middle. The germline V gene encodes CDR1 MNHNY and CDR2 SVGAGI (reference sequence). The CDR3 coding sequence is TGTGCCAGCAGACTCAGGGGTGAAGGCTCTGGAAACACCATATATTTT. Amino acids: CASRLRGEGSGNTIYF.

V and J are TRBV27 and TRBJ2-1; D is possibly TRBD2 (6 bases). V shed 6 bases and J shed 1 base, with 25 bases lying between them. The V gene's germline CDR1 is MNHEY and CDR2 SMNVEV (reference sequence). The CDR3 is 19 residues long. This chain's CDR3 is CASSSSTLTGGWSYNEQFF. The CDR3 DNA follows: TGTGCCAGCAGCTCTAGCACTCTTACCGGGGGTTGGTCCTACAATGAGCAGTTCTTC.

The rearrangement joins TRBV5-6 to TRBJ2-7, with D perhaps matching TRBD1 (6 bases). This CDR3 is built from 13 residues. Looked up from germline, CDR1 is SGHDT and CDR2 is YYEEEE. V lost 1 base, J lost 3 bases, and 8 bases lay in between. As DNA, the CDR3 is TGTGCCAGCAGCTTGACACAGGGCTACGAGCAGTACTTC. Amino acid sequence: CASSLTQGYEQYF.

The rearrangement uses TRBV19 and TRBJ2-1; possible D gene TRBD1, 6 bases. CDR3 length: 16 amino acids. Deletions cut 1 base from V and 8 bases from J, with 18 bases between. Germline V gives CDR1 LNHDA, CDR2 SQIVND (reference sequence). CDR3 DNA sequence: TGTGCCAGTAGTATAGGCCCTGAGACACCAGGGGATGAGCAGTTCTTC. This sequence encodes CASSIGPETPGDEQFF.

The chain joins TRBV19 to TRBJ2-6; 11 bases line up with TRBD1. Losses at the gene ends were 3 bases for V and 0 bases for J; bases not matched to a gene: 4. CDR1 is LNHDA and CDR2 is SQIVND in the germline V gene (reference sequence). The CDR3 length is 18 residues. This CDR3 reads CASSMRDRGSSGANVLTF. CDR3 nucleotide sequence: TGTGCCAGTAGTATGAGGGACAGGGGGAGCTCTGGGGCCAACGTCCTGACTTTC.

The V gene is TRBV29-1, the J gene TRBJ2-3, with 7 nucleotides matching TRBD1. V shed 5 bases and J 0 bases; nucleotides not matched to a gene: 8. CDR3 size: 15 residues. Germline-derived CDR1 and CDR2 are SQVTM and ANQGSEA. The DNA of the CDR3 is TGCAGCGTTACCGGGACAGCAACTAGCACAGATACGCAGTATTTT. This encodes CSVTGTATSTDTQYF.

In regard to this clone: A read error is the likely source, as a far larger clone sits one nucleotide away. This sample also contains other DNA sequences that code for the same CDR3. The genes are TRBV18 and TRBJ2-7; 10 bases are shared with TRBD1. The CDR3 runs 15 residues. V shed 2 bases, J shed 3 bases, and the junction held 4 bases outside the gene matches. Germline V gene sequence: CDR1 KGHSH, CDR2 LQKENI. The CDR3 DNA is TGTGCCAGCTCACCATCGGGACAGGGGCTCTACGAGCAGTACTTC. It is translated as CASSPSGQGLYEQYF. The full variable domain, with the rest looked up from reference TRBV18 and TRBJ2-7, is NAGVMQNPRHLVRRRGQEARLRCSPMKGHSHVYWYRQLPEEGLKFMVYLQKENIIDESGMPKERFSAEFPKEGPSILRIQQVVRGDSAAYFCASSPSGQGLYEQYFGPGTRLTVT.

CDR3 in amino acids: CASRDWDRRNTEAFF. CDR3 nucleotide sequence: TGTGCCAGCAGAGACTGGGACAGACGGAACACTGAAGCTTTCTTT. The chain recombines TRBV28 with TRBJ1-1; 7 nucleotides align to TRBD1. Germline CDR1 is MDHEN and CDR2 is SYDVKM. V dropped 6 bases and J dropped 1; count of bases not matched to a gene: 8. CDR3 length equals 15 residues.

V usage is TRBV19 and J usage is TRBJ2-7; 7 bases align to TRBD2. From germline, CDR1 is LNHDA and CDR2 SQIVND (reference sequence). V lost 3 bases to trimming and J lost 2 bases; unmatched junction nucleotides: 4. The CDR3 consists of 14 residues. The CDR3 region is CASSIGLVAYEQYF. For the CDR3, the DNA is TGTGCCAGTAGTATTGGACTAGTCGCCTACGAGCAGTACTTC.

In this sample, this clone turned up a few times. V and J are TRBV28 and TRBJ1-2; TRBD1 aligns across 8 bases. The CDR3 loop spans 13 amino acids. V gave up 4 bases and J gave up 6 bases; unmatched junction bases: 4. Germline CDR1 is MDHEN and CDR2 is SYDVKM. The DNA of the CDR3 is TGTGCCAGCAGTTCGACAGGGGTAGATGGCTACACCTTC. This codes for CASSSTGVDGYTF.

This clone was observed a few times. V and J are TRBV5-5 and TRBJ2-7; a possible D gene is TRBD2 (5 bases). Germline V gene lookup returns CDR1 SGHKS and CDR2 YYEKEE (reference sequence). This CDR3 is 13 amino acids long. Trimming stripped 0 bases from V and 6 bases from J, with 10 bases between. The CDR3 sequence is CASSLVVRVEQYF. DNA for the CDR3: TGTGCCAGCAGCTTGGTTGTGAGGGTCGAGCAGTACTTC.

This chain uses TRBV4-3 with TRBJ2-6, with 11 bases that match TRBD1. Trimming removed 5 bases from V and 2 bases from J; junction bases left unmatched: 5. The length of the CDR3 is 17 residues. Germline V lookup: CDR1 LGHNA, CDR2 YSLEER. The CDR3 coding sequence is TGCGCCAGCAGCGGACAGGGGGCGGTAACTGGGGCCAACGTCCTGACTTTC. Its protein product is CASSGQGAVTGANVLTF.

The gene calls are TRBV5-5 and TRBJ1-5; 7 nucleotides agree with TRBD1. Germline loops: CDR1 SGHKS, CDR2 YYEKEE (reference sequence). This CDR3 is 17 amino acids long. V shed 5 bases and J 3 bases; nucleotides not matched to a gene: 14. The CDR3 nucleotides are TGTGCCAGCAGTCCCTACCAATCCGGGACAGACAATCAGCCCCAGCATTTT. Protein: CASSPYQSGTDNQPQHF.

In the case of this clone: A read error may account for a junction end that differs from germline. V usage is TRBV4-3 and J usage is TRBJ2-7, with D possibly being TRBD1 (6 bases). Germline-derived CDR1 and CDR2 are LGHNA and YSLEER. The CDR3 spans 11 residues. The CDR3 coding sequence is TGCGCCAGCAGCAAAAGGACAGATCCTGTCTTC. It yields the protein CASSKRTDPVF.

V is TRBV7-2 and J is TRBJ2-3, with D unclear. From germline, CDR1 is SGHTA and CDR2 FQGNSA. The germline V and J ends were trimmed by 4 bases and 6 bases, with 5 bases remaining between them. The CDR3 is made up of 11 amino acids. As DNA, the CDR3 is TGTGCCAGCAGCTATGGGGATACGCAGTATTTT. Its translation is CASSYGDTQYF.

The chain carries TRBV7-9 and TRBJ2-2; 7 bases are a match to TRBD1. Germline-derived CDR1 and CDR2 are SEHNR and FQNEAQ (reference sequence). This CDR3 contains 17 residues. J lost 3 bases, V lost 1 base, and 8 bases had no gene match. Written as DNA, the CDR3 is TGTGCCAGCAGCTTAGGCGTGGGACAGCTATACACCGGGGAGCTGTTTTTT. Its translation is CASSLGVGQLYTGELFF.

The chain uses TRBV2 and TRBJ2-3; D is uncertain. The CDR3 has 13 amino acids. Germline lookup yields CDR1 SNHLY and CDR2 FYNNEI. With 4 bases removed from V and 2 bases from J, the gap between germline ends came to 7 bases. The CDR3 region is CASSVGPTDTQYF. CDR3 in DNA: TGTGCCAGCAGTGTCGGCCCCACAGATACGCAGTATTTT.

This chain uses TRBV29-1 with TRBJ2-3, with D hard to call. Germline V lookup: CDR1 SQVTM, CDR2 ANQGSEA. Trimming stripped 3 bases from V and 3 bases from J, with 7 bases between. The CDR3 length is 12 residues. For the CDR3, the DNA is TGCAGCGTTGATACTGGGACAGATACGCAGTATTTT. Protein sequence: CSVDTGTDTQYF.

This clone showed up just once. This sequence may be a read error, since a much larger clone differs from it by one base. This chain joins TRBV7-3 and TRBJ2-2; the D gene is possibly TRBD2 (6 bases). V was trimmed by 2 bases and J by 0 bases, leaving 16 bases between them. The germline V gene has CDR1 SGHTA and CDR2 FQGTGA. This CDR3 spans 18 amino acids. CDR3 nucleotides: TGTGCCAGCAGCTTAGGGGGAGGCGGCAGGACGAACACCGGGGAGCTGTTTTTT. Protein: CASSLGGGGRTNTGELFF. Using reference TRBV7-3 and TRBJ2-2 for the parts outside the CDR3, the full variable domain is GAGVSQTPSNKVTEKGKYVELRCDPISGHTALYWYRQSLGQGPEFLIYFQGTGAADDSGLPNDRFFAVRPEGSVSTLKIQRTERGDSAVYLCASSLGGGGRTNTGELFFGEGSRLTVL.

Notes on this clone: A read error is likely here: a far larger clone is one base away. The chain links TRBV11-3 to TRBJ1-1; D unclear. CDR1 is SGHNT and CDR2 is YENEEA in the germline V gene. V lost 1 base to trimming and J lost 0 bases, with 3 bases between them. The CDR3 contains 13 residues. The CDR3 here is CASSLGVNTEAFF. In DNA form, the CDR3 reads TGTGCCAGCAGCTTAGGGGTGAACACTGAAGCTTTCTTT.

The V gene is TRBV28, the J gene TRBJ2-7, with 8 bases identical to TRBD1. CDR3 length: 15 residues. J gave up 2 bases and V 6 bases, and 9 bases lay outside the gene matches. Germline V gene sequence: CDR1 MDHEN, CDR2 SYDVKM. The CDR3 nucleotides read TGTGCCAGCAGCCCGGACAGGGCTAGGACCTACGAGCAGTACTTC. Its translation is CASSPDRARTYEQYF.